Given below is one T cell receptor beta chain in context. Its antigen is still unknown. This entry is derived from a study of T cell responses to AZD1222 COVID-19 vaccine. As for the study in general: Both about-4-week and about-12-week second-dose recipients were combined.

Sequencing was performed with immunoSEQ multiplex PCR; in TCRdb, only in-frame clones are kept and a portion is missing. The sample holds about 140,000 clones; 85% to 95% are singletons and the top ten take around 2.7%. The CDR3 extends over 12 amino acids. Trimming at V came to 8 bases and at J to 5 bases, leaving 1 base not matched to a gene. Looked up from germline, CDR1 is LGHDT and CDR2 is YNNKEL (reference sequence). General study results and limits: Mostly white British, mostly female donors; authors suggested clonal diversity may be underestimated. Repertoire sampling occurred only after the peak T cell response.

The origin of this receptor is an adult in good health. The gene calls are TRBV3-1 (or the pseudogene TRBV3-2) and TRBJ2-2; 8 bases are a match to TRBD1. Sequencing used peripheral blood, obtained on day 0 of AZD1222 vaccination. In DNA form, the CDR3 reads TGTGCCAGCGACAGGGGTACCGGGGAGCTGTTTTTT. This gives the protein CASDRGTGELFF.